The 29 T cell receptor beta chains reported below all come from one sample, sequenced in a study of monozygotic twins with inflammatory bowel disease (dated by TCRdb to between 2018 and 2020). Library preparation employed 5' RACE. The sequencer was an Illumina HiSeq 2500. With the reads reprocessed by TCRdb, a single entry stands for each CDR3 protein sequence and no DNA is reported. The sample's clone listing holds more than 350,000 distinct CDR3 sequences. Of the sample, 2% to 2.5% falls within the top ten clones. Sample: blood. These receptors all come from a human donor with ulcerative colitis or Crohn's disease, or a healthy co-twin of an affected twin (not recorded which).

This chain uses TRBV5-5 with TRBJ1-5. Germline V gene sequence: CDR1 SGHKS, CDR2 YYEKEE (reference sequence). This CDR3 has 15 residues. CDR3 loop: CASSLSIYPNQPQHF.

The J gene is TRBJ2-3, the V gene TRBV12-3 or TRBV12-4; the D call of TRBD1 rests on TCRdb alone, since no DNA is present to check it. This CDR3 comprises 17 residues. CDR3 region: CASSLASGQGRADTQYF.

V usage is TRBV5-1 and J usage is TRBJ2-1; the D call from TCRdb, TRBD2, cannot be confirmed without DNA. The CDR3 extends over 13 amino acids. Germline CDR1 SGHRS, CDR2 YFSETQ. CDR3 sequence: CASTSGGASEQFF.

This CDR3 reads CASSLGPGLAKNIQYF. J is TRBJ2-4 and V is TRBV5-1. Germline-derived CDR1 and CDR2 are SGHRS and YFSETQ. This CDR3 comprises 16 residues.

This chain links TRBV20-1 with TRBJ2-1; absent DNA, TCRdb's TRBD2 call cannot be checked. The germline V gene encodes CDR1 DFQATT and CDR2 SNEGSKA (reference sequence). CDR3 length: 16 residues. CDR3 sequence reads: CSARDPTSGSGNEQFF.

CDR3 amino acids: CASSLTPSSGGRGDTQYF. This rearrangement joins TRBV27 to TRBJ2-3; no DNA is available, so the TRBD2 call from TCRdb remains unchecked. The CDR3 is made up of 18 amino acids. Germline CDR1 and CDR2: MNHEY and SMNVEV (reference sequence).

V usage is TRBV5-1 and J usage is TRBJ2-3; TCRdb's D call of TRBD1 is untestable without DNA. Germline V lookup: CDR1 SGHRS, CDR2 YFSETQ. This CDR3 has 14 amino acids. CDR3 amino acids: CASSFRDNTDTQYF.

The J gene is TRBJ2-1, the V gene TRBV18. The CDR3 runs to 15 residues. Germline CDR1 and CDR2: KGHSH and LQKENI. This CDR3 reads CASSETGGAYNEQFF.

The chain joins TRBV6-1 to TRBJ2-1. The length of the CDR3 is 14 residues. Germline V gene data show CDR1 as MNHNS and CDR2 as SASEGT. The CDR3 is CAILVQVNNNEQFF.

The V and J genes are TRBV5-5 and TRBJ1-6. The CDR3 extends over 17 amino acids. The V gene's germline CDR1 is SGHKS and CDR2 YYEKEE (reference sequence). The CDR3 protein is CASSLFLTAEDNSPLHF.

The chain has TRBV5-1 and TRBJ2-1; the D call of TRBD2 rests on TCRdb alone, since no DNA is present to check it. Looked up from germline, CDR1 is SGHRS and CDR2 is YFSETQ. CDR3 length: 15 residues. The CDR3 here is CASSLVAGRFNEQFF.

The chain links TRBV12-3 or TRBV12-4 to TRBJ2-1; the D call from TCRdb, TRBD1, cannot be confirmed without DNA. This CDR3 has 15 amino acids. The CDR3 loop is CASSLGQGARNEQFF.

V is TRBV7-9 and J is TRBJ1-2; TCRdb names TRBD1, which stays unverified in the absence of DNA. Germline assignment: CDR1 SEHNR and CDR2 FQNEAQ (reference sequence). The CDR3 runs to 12 residues. CDR3 sequence reads: CASGQGAYGYTF.

The CDR3: CASSSTGGMGPQHF. This chain connects TRBV7-2 to TRBJ1-5; the TRBD1 assignment by TCRdb is unverifiable without DNA. CDR1 is SGHTA, CDR2 FQGNSA, per germline. The CDR3 runs to 14 residues.

J is TRBJ1-2 and V is TRBV20-1; TCRdb lists TRBD1, though no DNA is available to test this call. The CDR3 is 11 residues long. Per the germline V gene, CDR1 is DFQATT and CDR2 is SNEGSKA (reference sequence). The CDR3 region is CSAPTGRGYTF.

The chain combines TRBV19 with TRBJ2-4; TCRdb's D gene call, TRBD1, goes unchecked for lack of DNA. The germline CDR1 and CDR2 sequences are LNHDA and SQIVND (reference sequence). The CDR3 totals 17 residues. The CDR3: CASSIRLTRTAKNIQYF.

This chain uses TRBV3-1 with TRBJ1-2; with no DNA, the TCRdb D assignment of TRBD1 cannot be verified. The germline V gene encodes CDR1 LGHDT and CDR2 YNNKEL (reference sequence). This CDR3 region has 16 residues. The CDR3 sequence: CASSQDYIGEGYGYTF. Variable domain in full (rest from reference TRBV3-1 and TRBJ1-2): DTAVSQTPKYLVTQMGNDKSIKCEQNLGHDTMYWYKQDSKKFLKIMFSYNNKELIINETVPNRFSPKSPDKAHLNLHINSLELGDSAVYFCASSQDYIGEGYGYTFGSGTRLTVV.

J is TRBJ2-5 and V is TRBV19; TCRdb reports TRBD1, a call that lacks DNA to check it against. This CDR3 contains 13 residues. From germline, CDR1 is LNHDA and CDR2 SQIVND (reference sequence). The chain's CDR3 is CASRADRRETQYF.

This sequence joins TRBV27 and TRBJ2-3; the TCRdb D gene call, TRBD1, has no DNA to confirm it. CDR1 MNHEY and CDR2 SMNVEV come from the germline V gene (reference sequence). This CDR3 region has 16 residues. CDR3: CASSLRRTGAGDTQYF.

This chain joins TRBV20-1 and TRBJ1-5; the TRBD1 assignment by TCRdb is unverifiable without DNA. Germline-derived CDR1 and CDR2 are DFQATT and SNEGSKA (reference sequence). The length of the CDR3 is 12 residues. The CDR3: CSAPGGNQPQHF.

The V and J genes are TRBV25-1 and TRBJ2-3; TCRdb names TRBD1, which stays unverified in the absence of DNA. Germline values: CDR1 MGHDK, CDR2 SYGVNS. This CDR3 comprises 16 residues. The CDR3 loop is CASSERETGVADTQYF.

The chain couples TRBV29-1 to TRBJ2-1; TCRdb gives TRBD1 as the D gene, but with no DNA this cannot be confirmed. This CDR3 contains 12 residues. From germline, CDR1 is SQVTM and CDR2 ANQGSEA. The CDR3 is CSVGTVYNEQFF.

The V call is TRBV5-1, the J call TRBJ1-2. Germline lookup yields CDR1 SGHRS and CDR2 YFSETQ. This CDR3 has 17 residues. The CDR3 sequence: CASSLDGGQGPPYGYTF.

The J gene is TRBJ2-7, the V gene TRBV11-2; absent DNA, TCRdb's TRBD1 call cannot be checked. The CDR3 contains 14 residues. Germline loops: CDR1 SGHAT, CDR2 FQNNGV. The CDR3 reads CASRKTGKAYEQYF.

The V and J genes are TRBV7-9 and TRBJ1-6. CDR1 and CDR2 (germline): SEHNR, FQNEAQ (reference sequence). This CDR3 spans 16 amino acids. The CDR3: CASSLGSSSYNSPLHF.

The J gene is TRBJ1-2, the V gene TRBV28. The CDR3 runs to 13 residues. From germline, CDR1 is MDHEN and CDR2 SYDVKM. The CDR3 is CASSDKANYGYTF.

The J gene is TRBJ1-1, the V gene TRBV5-1; the D call from TCRdb, TRBD1, cannot be confirmed without DNA. The CDR3 has 14 residues. The germline V gene encodes CDR1 SGHRS and CDR2 YFSETQ. CDR3 region: CASRPDQGPRPSFF.

V is TRBV2 and J is TRBJ2-7; TCRdb returns TRBD1, unconfirmable since there is no DNA. The germline gives CDR1 SNHLY, CDR2 FYNNEI. The CDR3 totals 17 residues. CDR3 region: CASSEGKTGGHGNEQYF. Complete variable domain (other parts from reference TRBV2 and TRBJ2-7): EPEVTQTPSHQVTQMGQEVILRCVPISNHLYFYWYRQILGQKVEFLVSFYNNEISEKSEIFDDQFSVERPDGSNFTLKIRSTKLEDSAMYFCASSEGKTGGHGNEQYFGPGTRLTVT.

V is TRBV12-3 or TRBV12-4 and J is TRBJ2-3. The CDR3 covers 11 residues. This CDR3 is CASRNTDTQYF.